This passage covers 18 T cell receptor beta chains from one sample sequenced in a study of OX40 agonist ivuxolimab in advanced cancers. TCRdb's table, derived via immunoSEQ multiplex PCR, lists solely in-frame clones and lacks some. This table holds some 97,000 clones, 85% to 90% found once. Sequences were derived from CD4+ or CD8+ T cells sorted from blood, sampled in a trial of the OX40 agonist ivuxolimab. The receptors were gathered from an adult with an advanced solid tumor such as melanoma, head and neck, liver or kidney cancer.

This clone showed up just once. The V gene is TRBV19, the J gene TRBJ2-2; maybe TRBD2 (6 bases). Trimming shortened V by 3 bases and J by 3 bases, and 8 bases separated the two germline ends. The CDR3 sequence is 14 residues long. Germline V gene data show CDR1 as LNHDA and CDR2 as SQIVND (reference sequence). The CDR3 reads CASSMASDTGELFF. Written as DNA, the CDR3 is TGTGCCAGTAGTATGGCTAGCGACACCGGGGAGCTGTTTTTT.

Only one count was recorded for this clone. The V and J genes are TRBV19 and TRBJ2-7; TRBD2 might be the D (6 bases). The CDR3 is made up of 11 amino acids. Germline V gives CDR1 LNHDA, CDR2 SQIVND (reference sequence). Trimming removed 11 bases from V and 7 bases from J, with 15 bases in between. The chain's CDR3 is CAPGRPREQYF. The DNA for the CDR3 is TGTGCCCCGGGGAGGCCCCGAGAGCAGTACTTC.

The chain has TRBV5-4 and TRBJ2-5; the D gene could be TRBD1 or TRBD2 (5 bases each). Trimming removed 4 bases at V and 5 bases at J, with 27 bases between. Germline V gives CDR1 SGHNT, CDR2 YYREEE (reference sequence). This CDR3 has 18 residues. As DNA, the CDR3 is TGTGCCAGCAGCCCGGTGGGACGCTGGGTTGGGACGGAGGAGACCCAGTACTTC. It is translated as CASSPVGRWVGTEETQYF.

CDR3 loop: CASNQGFQGGLSTGELFF. DNA of the CDR3: TGTGCCAGCAACCAAGGCTTCCAGGGAGGGTTGAGCACCGGGGAGCTGTTTTTT. This chain joins TRBV11-2 and TRBJ2-2; 7 bases map to TRBD2. V lost 7 bases to trimming and J lost 4 bases; unmatched junction nucleotides: 18. The germline CDR1 and CDR2 sequences are SGHAT and FQNNGV. This CDR3 region has 18 residues.

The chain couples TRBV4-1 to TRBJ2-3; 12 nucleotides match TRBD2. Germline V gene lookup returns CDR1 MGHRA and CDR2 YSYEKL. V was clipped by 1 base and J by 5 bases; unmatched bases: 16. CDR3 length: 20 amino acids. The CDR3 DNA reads TGCGCCAGCAGCCAAGTTTATTGGGGCGCTAGCGGGGGGGCCGGAGATACGCAGTATTTT. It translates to CASSQVYWGASGGAGDTQYF.

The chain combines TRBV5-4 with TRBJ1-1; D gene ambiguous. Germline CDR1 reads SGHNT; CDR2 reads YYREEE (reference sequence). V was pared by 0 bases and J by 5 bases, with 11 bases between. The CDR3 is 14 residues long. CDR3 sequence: CASSLDVGLTEAFF. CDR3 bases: TGTGCCAGCAGCTTGGATGTAGGGTTAACTGAAGCTTTCTTT.

DNA of the CDR3: TGTGCCAGCTCACAGGGGAGGGCTGGTGGCTACACCTTC. Encoded protein: CASSQGRAGGYTF. V and J are TRBV18 and TRBJ1-2; TRBD1 might be the D (5 bases). Trimming removed 4 bases at V and 7 bases at J, with 13 bases between. The V gene's germline CDR1 is KGHSH and CDR2 LQKENI. This CDR3 is 13 amino acids long.

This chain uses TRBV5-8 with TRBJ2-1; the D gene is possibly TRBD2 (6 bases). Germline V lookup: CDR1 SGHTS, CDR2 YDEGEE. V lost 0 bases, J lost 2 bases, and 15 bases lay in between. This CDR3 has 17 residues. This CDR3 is CASSLVLVGGTYNEQFF. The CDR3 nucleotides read TGTGCCAGCAGCTTGGTATTGGTAGGAGGGACCTACAATGAGCAGTTCTTC.

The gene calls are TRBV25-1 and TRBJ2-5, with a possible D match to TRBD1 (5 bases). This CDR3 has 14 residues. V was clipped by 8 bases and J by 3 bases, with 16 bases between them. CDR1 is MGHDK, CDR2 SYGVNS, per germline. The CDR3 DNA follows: TGTGCCAGCGGACACCGGTCCCTAAAAGAGACCCAGTACTTC. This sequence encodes CASGHRSLKETQYF.

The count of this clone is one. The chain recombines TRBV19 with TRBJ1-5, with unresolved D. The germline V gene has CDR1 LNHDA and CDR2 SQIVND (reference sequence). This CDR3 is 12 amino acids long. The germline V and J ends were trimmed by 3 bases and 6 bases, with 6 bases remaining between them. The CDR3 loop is CASSIFGQPQHF. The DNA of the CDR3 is TGTGCCAGTAGTATTTTCGGTCAGCCCCAGCATTTT.

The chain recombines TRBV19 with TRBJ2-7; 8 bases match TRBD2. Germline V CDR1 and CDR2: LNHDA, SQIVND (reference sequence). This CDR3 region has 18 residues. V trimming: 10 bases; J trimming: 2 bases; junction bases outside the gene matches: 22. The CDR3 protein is CATRPSWGAGGKAYEQYF. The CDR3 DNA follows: TGTGCCACCCGACCCTCCTGGGGGGCGGGAGGCAAGGCCTACGAGCAGTACTTC.

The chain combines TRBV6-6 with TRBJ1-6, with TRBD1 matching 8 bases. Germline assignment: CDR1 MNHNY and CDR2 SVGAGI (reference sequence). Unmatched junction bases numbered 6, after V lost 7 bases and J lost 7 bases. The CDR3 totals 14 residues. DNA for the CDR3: TGTGCCAGCACCGTGGACAGGGCCAATTCACCCCTCCACTTT. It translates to CASTVDRANSPLHF.

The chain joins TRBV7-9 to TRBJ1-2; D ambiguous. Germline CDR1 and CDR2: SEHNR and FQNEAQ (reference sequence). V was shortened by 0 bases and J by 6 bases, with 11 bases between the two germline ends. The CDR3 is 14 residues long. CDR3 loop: CASSLATAANGYTF. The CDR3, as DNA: TGTGCCAGCAGCTTAGCGACGGCAGCAAATGGCTACACCTTC.

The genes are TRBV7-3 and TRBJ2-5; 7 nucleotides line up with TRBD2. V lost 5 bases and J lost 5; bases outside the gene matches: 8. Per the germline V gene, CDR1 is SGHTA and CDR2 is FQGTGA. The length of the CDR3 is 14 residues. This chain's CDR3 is CASSRTVGGETQYF. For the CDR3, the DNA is TGTGCCAGCAGCCGGACCGTGGGAGGGGAGACCCAGTACTTC.

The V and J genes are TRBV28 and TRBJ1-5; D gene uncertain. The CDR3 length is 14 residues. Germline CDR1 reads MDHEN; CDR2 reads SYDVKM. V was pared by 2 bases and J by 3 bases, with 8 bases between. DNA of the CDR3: TGTGCCAGCAGTTTAGCGGTTGTCAATCAGCCCCAGCATTTT. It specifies CASSLAVVNQPQHF. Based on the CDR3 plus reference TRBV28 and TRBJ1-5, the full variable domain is DVKVTQSSRYLVKRTGEKVFLECVQDMDHENMFWYRQDPGLGLRLIYFSYDVKMKEKGDIPEGYSVSREKKERFSLILESASTNQTSMYLCASSLAVVNQPQHFGDGTRLSIL.

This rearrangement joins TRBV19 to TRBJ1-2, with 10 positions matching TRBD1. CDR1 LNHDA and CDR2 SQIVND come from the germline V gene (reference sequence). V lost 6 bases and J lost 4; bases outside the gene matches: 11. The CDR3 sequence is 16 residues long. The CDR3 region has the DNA TGTGCCAGTAGGGACCCGGGACAGGGGAACGGCTATGGCTACACCTTC. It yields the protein CASRDPGQGNGYGYTF.

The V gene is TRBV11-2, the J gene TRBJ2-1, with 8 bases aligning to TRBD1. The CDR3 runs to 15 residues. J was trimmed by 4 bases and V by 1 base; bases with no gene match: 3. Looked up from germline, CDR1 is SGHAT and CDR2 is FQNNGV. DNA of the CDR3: TGTGCCAGCAGCTTAGGACAGGGGTCGTACAATGAGCAGTTCTTC. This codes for CASSLGQGSYNEQFF.

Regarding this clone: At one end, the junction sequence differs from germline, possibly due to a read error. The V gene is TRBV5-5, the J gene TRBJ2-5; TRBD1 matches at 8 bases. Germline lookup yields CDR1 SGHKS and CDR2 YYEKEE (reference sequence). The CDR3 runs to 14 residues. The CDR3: CASRSGQAQGTQYF. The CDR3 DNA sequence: TGTGCCAGCAGGTCGGGACAGGCTCAAGGGACCCAGTACTTC. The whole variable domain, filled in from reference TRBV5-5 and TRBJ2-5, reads DAGVTQSPTHLIKTRGQQVTLRCSPISGHKSVSWYQQVLGQGPQFIFQYYEKEERGRGNFPDRFSARQFPNYSSELNVNALLLGDSALYLCASRSGQAQGTQYFGPGTRLLVL.